The following is a T cell receptor (beta chain) sequence with its context. The antigen remains undetermined. This sample stems from a study of lymphopenia after photon versus proton radiotherapy. General study findings and limits: After the lymphocyte nadir, photon-treated repertoires showed oligoclonal expansion, especially of CD8+ Temra cells.

Profiling relied on immunoSEQ multiplex PCR, and the TCRdb table lists in-frame clones only, not all of them. The repertoire holds 10,000 to 15,000 clones, with 88% as singletons. The starting material was peripheral blood, obtained from a patient treated with photon-based radiotherapy. This TCR was sampled from a man aged 55 to 70 with pancreatic cancer.

As DNA, the CDR3 is TGTGCCAGAGGACCCCTGTACCAAGAGACCCAGTACTTC. It translates to CARGPLYQETQYF. The gene calls are TRBV7-5 and TRBJ2-5. TRBV7-5 is a known pseudogene. This CDR3 region has 13 residues.